A selection of T cell receptor beta chains follows, all from one sample in a study of OX40 agonist ivuxolimab in advanced cancers. The data were produced by immunoSEQ multiplex PCR, yet TCRdb's version contains in-frame clones alone and is incomplete. The table shows over 40,000 clones, with 80% occurring only once. The sequencing here drew on CD4+ or CD8+ T cells sorted from blood, taken in a trial of the OX40 agonist ivuxolimab. The receptors were gathered from an adult with an advanced solid tumor such as melanoma, head and neck, liver or kidney cancer. Each CDR3 is given with its conserved first and last residue.

>TRBV19|TRBJ1-1
CASSIGPIAGTEAFF
>TRBV2|TRBJ1-1
CASSEYTEAFF
>TRBV7-9|TRBJ2-5
CASSTALRWETQYF
>TRBV28|TRBJ1-5
CASSFRGPIEGNQPQHF
>TRBV7-3|TRBJ2-5
CASSQTGGKAETQYF
>TRBV30|TRBJ1-1
CAWSVNRQNRQLW
>TRBV5-8|TRBJ2-1
CASSLRRGWEQFF
>TRBV27|TRBJ2-1
CASSYHSISQGEQFF
>TRBV30|TRBJ1-2
CAWSRRRYGYTF
>TRBV28|TRBJ1-2
CASAGANYGYTF
>TRBV6-5|TRBJ1-2
CATFRQGRTYGYTF
>TRBV28|TRBJ1-2
CASSLDRNYGYTF
>TRBV29-1|TRBJ1-1
CSVAYLGGTEAFF
>TRBV2|TRBJ1-2
CASSEDLPDGYTF